This T cell receptor (beta chain) was sequenced in a study of T cells in localized non-small cell lung cancer. Study findings and constraints: Highest T cell clonality was seen in uninvolved adjacent lung, surpassing that measured in tumor. A median of about 58 of the top 100 tumor clones appeared in adjacent lung, which was paired and uninvolved. Heterogeneity stays possible, as sequencing covered only one tumor region. Higher blood T cell density tracked longer overall survival.

Assay used: immunoSEQ multiplex PCR; TCRdb lists only in-frame clones, some missing. The sample holds tens of thousands of clones, approximately 78% seen once. To note about this clone: Its antigen is as yet unknown.

CDR1 and CDR2 from the germline V gene are LNHDA and SQIVND (reference sequence). The CDR3 loop spans 17 amino acids. V lost 6 bases and J lost 0, with 17 bases in between. The sequences come from peripheral blood, collected before any cancer treatment. The origin of this receptor is a woman aged 40-75 years with stage I lung adenocarcinoma. This chain joins TRBV19 and TRBJ1-4, with D tentatively TRBD1 (6 bases). For the CDR3, the DNA is TGTGCCAGTAGCTTCATTTTACAGGGAGCAACTAATGAAAAACTGTTTTTT. Its translation is CASSFILQGATNEKLFF. The full variable domain, in which reference TRBV19 and TRBJ1-4 provide the parts outside the CDR3, is DGGITQSPKYLFRKEGQNVTLSCEQNLNHDAMYWYRQDPGQGLRLIYYSQIVNDFQKGDIAEGYSVSREKKESFPLTVTSAQKNPTAFYLCASSFILQGATNEKLFFGSGTQLSVL.